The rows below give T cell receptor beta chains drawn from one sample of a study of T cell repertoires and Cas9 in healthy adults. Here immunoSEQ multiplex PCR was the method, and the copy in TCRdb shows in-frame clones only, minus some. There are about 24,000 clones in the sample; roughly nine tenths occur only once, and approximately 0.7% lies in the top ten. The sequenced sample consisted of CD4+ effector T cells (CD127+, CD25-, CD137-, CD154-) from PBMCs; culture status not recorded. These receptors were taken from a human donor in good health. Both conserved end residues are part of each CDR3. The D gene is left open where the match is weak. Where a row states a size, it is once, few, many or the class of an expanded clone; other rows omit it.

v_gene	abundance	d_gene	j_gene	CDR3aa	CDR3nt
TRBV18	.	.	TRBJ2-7	CASSRPSQTGSYEQYF	TGTGCCAGCTCACGCCCATCCCAAACAGGGAGCTACGAGCAGTACTTC
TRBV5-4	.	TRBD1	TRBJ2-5	CASSLGRDREGETQYF	TGTGCCAGCAGCTTGGGCCGGGACAGGGAGGGCGAGACCCAGTACTTC
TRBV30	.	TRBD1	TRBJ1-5	CAWSFGTGVQPQHF	TGTGCCTGGAGCTTCGGGACAGGGGTTCAGCCCCAGCATTTT
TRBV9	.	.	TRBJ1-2	CASSVAPLPTHNYGYTF	TGTGCCAGCAGCGTCGCCCCCCTACCCACTCATAACTATGGCTACACCTTC
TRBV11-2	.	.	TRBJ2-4	CASSLGWAGYSKNIQYF	TGTGCCAGCAGCTTAGGATGGGCAGGTTACTCCAAAAACATTCAGTACTTC
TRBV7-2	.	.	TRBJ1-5	CASSLELNTQPQHF	TGTGCCAGCAGCTTAGAACTTAACACCCAGCCCCAGCATTTT
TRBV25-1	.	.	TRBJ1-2	CASSPSGLGTDGYTF	TGTGCCAGCAGTCCCTCTGGACTGGGGACGGATGGCTACACCTTC
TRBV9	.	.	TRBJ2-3	CASSVVSTDTQYF	TGTGCCAGCAGCGTGGTTAGCACAGATACGCAGTATTTT
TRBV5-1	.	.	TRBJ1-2	CASSLSGVHYGYTF	TGCGCCAGCAGCCTTTCGGGTGTACACTATGGCTACACCTTC
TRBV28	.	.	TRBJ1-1	CASGVTGTTSTEAFF	TGTGCCAGCGGGGTCACAGGGACAACGAGCACTGAAGCTTTCTTT
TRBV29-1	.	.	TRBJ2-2	CSVLPQGTGELFF	TGCAGCGTTCTTCCCCAGGGGACCGGGGAGCTGTTTTTT
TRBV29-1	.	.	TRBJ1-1	CSVGNRFTEAFF	TGCAGCGTTGGAAACCGGTTCACTGAAGCTTTCTTT
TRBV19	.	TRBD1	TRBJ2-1	CASSIWGQGTSNEQFF	TGTGCCAGTAGTATTTGGGGACAGGGTACTTCCAATGAGCAGTTCTTC
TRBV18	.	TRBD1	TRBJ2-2	CASSTRTGSNTGELFF	TGTGCCAGCTCAACCCGGACAGGGTCGAACACCGGGGAGCTGTTTTTT
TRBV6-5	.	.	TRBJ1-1	CASSRGISNTEAFF	TGTGCCAGTTCCAGGGGTATATCGAACACTGAAGCTTTCTTT
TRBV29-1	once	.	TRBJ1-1	CSVVGHTPGNTEAFF	TGCAGCGTTGTGGGGCATACACCCGGGAACACTGAAGCTTTCTTT
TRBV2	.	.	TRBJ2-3	CASGNRGGLLNTDTQYF	TGTGCCAGCGGGAACAGGGGGGGCTTACTAAACACAGATACGCAGTATTTT
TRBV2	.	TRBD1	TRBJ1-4	CASSGNRGHEKLFF	TGTGCCAGCAGTGGGAACAGGGGCCATGAAAAACTGTTTTTT
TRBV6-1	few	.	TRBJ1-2	CASSEVRGGYTF	TGTGCCAGCAGTGAAGTGCGGGGGGGCTACACCTTC
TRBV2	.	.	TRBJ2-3	CASSEALRQGTDTQYF	TGTGCCAGCAGTGAAGCGCTTCGACAGGGCACAGATACGCAGTATTTT
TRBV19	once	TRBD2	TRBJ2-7	CASSIGPAGGLTYEQYF	TGTGCCAGTAGTATAGGGCCAGCGGGGGGATTAACCTACGAGCAGTACTTC
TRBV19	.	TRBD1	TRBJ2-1	CASSISPGGRKGNEQFF	TGTGCCAGTAGTATTTCCCCAGGGGGAAGGAAGGGCAATGAGCAGTTCTTC
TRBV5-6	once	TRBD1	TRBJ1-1	CASSSMTGAVLNTEAFF	TGTGCCAGCAGCTCGATGACAGGGGCCGTACTGAACACTGAAGCTTTCTTT
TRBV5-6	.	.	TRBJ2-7	CASSSYSLRTATYEQYF	TGTGCCAGCAGCTCCTATTCCTTAAGGACAGCTACCTACGAGCAGTACTTC
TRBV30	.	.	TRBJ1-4	CAWGPGSNEKLFF	TGTGCCTGGGGCCCGGGGTCCAATGAAAAACTGTTTTTT
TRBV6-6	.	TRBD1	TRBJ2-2	CASSYSRQGNTGELFF	TGTGCCAGCAGTTACTCGAGACAGGGCAACACCGGGGAGCTGTTTTTT
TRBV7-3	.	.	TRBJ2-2	CASSLSGVGTGELFF	TGTGCCAGCAGCTTATCCGGGGTTGGAACCGGGGAGCTGTTTTTT
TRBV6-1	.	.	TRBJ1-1	CASSHYRDNTEAFF	TGTGCCAGCAGTCATTACAGGGACAACACTGAAGCTTTCTTT
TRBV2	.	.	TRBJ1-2	CASRYTGTSANGYTF	TGTGCCAGCAGGTATACCGGGACATCGGCCAATGGCTACACCTTC
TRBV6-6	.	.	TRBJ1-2	CASFAPGTGHEDVTF	.
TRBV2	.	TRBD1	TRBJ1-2	CASTRDRADYGYTF	TGTGCCAGCACAAGGGACAGGGCCGATTATGGCTACACCTTC
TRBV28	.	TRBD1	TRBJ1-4	CASSPPTGPGEKLFF	TGTGCCAGCAGTCCACCGACAGGGCCCGGTGAAAAACTGTTTTTT
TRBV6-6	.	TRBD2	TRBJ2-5	CASSYVAGDIETQYF	TGTGCCAGCAGTTACGTAGCGGGGGATATAGAGACCCAGTACTTC
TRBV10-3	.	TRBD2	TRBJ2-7	CATNGAGRSSYEQYF	TGTGCCACCAACGGGGCCGGGAGGAGCTCCTACGAGCAGTACTTC
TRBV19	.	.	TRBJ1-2	CASSIRGSPNGYTF	TGTGCCAGTAGTATTCGGGGCAGCCCCAATGGCTACACCTTC
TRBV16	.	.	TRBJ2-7	CASSQSRRNEQYF	TGTGCCAGCAGCCAATCAAGAAGAAACGAGCAGTACTTC
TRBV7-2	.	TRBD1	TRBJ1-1	CASSLGGGQGVGRITEAFF	TGTGCCAGCAGCTTAGGGGGGGGACAGGGAGTAGGGAGGATCACTGAAGCTTTCTTT
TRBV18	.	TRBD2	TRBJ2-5	CASSLSGVQETQYF	TGTGCCAGCTCCCTTAGCGGGGTCCAAGAGACCCAGTACTTC
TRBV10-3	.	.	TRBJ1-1	CAISDGMAEAFF	TGTGCCATCAGTGATGGGATGGCCGAAGCTTTCTTT
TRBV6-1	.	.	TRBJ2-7	CASTAVLGGEQYF	TGTGCCAGCACCGCGGTTCTAGGAGGCGAGCAGTACTTC
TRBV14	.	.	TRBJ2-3	CASSRRIEDTQYF	TGTGCCAGCAGCCGGAGAATTGAGGATACGCAGTATTTT
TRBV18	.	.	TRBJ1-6	CASRLRDGPLHF	TGTGCCAGCAGATTAAGGGATGGACCCCTCCACTTT
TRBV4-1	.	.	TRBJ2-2	CASSQASSGGTGELFF	TGCGCCAGCAGCCAGGCCTCTTCTGGCGGCACCGGGGAGCTGTTTTTT
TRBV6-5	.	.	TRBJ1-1	CASSLQAGSSTEAFF	TGTGCCAGCAGTTTACAGGCTGGAAGCAGTACTGAAGCTTTCTTT
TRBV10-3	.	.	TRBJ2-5	CAVGRGGQQETQYF	TGTGCCGTCGGGAGAGGGGGGCAACAAGAGACCCAGTACTTC
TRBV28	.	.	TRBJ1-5	CASSFSNQPQHF	TGTGCCAGCAGTTTTAGCAATCAGCCCCAGCATTTT
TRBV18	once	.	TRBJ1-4	CASSQGQDEKLFF	TGTGCCAGCTCACAGGGGCAGGATGAAAAACTGTTTTTT
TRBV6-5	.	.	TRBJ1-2	CASRSPGDQGRYTF	TGTGCCAGCAGAAGCCCAGGGGATCAAGGGCGCTACACCTTC
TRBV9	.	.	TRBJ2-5	CASSVDGLGGTQYF	TGTGCCAGCAGCGTAGATGGGCTCGGGGGTACCCAGTACTTC
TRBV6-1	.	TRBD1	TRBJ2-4	CASTGTGANIQYF	TGTGCCAGCACTGGGACAGGGGCAAACATTCAGTACTTC
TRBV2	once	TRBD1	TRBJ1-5	CASNQDRGNQPQHF	TGTGCCAGCAATCAGGACAGGGGCAATCAGCCCCAGCATTTT
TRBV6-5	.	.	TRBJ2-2	CASTPLGEDTGELFF	TGTGCCAGCACCCCTTTGGGGGAGGACACCGGGGAGCTGTTTTTT
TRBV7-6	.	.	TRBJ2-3	CASSSPGWGDTQYF	TGTGCCAGCAGTTCCCCGGGGTGGGGAGATACGCAGTATTTT
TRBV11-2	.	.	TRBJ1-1	CASSSLWVTEAFF	TGTGCCAGCAGCTCCCTTTGGGTCACTGAAGCTTTCTTT